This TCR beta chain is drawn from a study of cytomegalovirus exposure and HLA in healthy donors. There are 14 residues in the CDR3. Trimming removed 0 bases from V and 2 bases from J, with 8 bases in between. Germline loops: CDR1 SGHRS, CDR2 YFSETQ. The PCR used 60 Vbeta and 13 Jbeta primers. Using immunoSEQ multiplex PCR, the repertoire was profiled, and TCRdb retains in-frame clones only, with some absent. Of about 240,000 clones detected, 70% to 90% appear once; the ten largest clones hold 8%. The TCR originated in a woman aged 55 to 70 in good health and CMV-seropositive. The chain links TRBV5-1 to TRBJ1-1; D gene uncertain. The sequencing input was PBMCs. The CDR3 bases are TGCGCCAGCAGCTTGGTTCTATTTAACACTGAAGCTTTCTTT. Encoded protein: CASSLVLFNTEAFF.